This T cell receptor beta chain was profiled in a study of T cells in localized non-small cell lung cancer. This table comes from immunoSEQ multiplex PCR, and its TCRdb copy is limited to in-frame clones, with some not included. Of under 35,000 clones listed, 92% are singletons. Broader study findings: Multi-region tumor sequencing was not done, so intratumor heterogeneity could not be excluded.

In the case of this clone: Its target is unknown.

The sequencing used peripheral blood, collected before any cancer treatment. The clonotype comes from a female donor older than 55 with stage I lung adenocarcinoma.

This CDR3 reads CASSIYRAPDYEQYF. The CDR3 region has the DNA TGTGCCAGCAGCATATACAGGGCCCCAGACTACGAGCAGTACTTC. This chain uses TRBV7-2 with TRBJ2-7, with TRBD1 as a possible D gene (6 bases). Trimming removed 5 bases at V and 3 bases at J, with 17 bases between. Germline V CDR1 and CDR2: SGHTA, FQGNSA. This CDR3 has 15 amino acids.